This T cell receptor beta chain was identified in a study of T cell responses to AZD1222 COVID-19 vaccine. Study results and limitations: When two AZD1222 doses had been given, Spike-specific TCR breadth and depth rose.

This clone was detected only once. The antigen is not known. The CDR3 loop spans 14 amino acids. V was cut by 0 bases and J by 5 bases, with 11 bases left in between. Germline V gene sequence: CDR1 SGHNT, CDR2 YYREEE (reference sequence). The repertoire was sequenced with immunoSEQ multiplex PCR; TCRdb's copy has only in-frame clones and lacks some. The sample has over 130,000 clones; 80% to 95% are singletons. The clonotype was recovered from an adult in good health. This chain joins TRBV5-4 and TRBJ2-5; D perhaps matches TRBD1 (5 bases). Sequencing used peripheral blood, obtained on day 0 of AZD1222 vaccination. Here the CDR3 reads CASSLGGPYETQYF. DNA of the CDR3: TGTGCCAGCAGCTTGGGGGGCCCCTATGAGACCCAGTACTTC. Based on the CDR3 plus reference TRBV5-4 and TRBJ2-5, the full variable domain is ETGVTQSPTHLIKTRGQQVTLRCSSQSGHNTVSWYQQALGQGPQFIFQYYREEENGRGNFPPRFSGLQFPNYSSELNVNALELDDSALYLCASSLGGPYETQYFGPGTRLLVL.